Shown below are 14 T cell receptor beta chains from a single sample sequenced in a study of shared clonotypes between healthy human individuals. Some clones are missing from TCRdb's copy, which holds only in-frame ones; the method was immunoSEQ multiplex PCR. Of about 450,000 clones listed, around 79% are singletons. Sequenced sample: PBMCs. The receptors here all came from a middle-aged woman in good health. Some clones in this sample may be carry-over from other donors' samples.

The rearrangement links TRBV10-2 to TRBJ2-7, with 7 positions matching TRBD2. J was trimmed by 3 bases and V by 4 bases; bases with no gene match: 6. Germline V gives CDR1 WSHSY, CDR2 SAAADI. The CDR3 consists of 14 residues. The CDR3 DNA follows: TGCGCCAGCAGTGCTTCTAGCGGCCTCTACGAGCAGTACTTC. Translated, it gives CASSASSGLYEQYF.

The chain couples TRBV29-1 to TRBJ2-7, with D uncertain. CDR1 and CDR2 (germline): SQVTM, ANQGSEA. The ends were cut back, 3 bases at V and 1 base at J, with 7 bases in the middle. There are 12 residues in the CDR3. In DNA, the CDR3 is TGCAGCGTTGAGATTAGGTCCTACGAGCAGTACTTC. Translated, it gives CSVEIRSYEQYF.

Worth noting for this clone: With only one base between it and a far larger clone, this is likely a read error. The sample contains more than one DNA sequence encoding this CDR3. The chain carries TRBV10-3 and TRBJ1-1, with a tentative D call TRBD1 (5 bases). The germline CDR1 and CDR2 sequences are ENHRY and SYGVKD. The CDR3 is 12 amino acids. Here the CDR3 reads CAISPRGTEAFF. CDR3 coding DNA: TGTGCCATCAGCCCGAGGGGCACTGAAGCTTTCTTC.

The J gene is TRBJ1-1, the V gene TRBV4-2; tentative D call: TRBD1 (5 bases). CDR1 and CDR2 (germline): LGHNA, YNFKEQ. This CDR3 is built from 13 residues. The germline V and J ends were trimmed by 2 bases and 7 bases, with 11 bases remaining between them. DNA for the CDR3: TGTGCCAGCAGCCAAATGCGACAGAGTGAAGCTTTCTTT. Amino acid sequence: CASSQMRQSEAFF.

The chain has TRBV20-1 and TRBJ2-7; D is undetermined. From germline, CDR1 is DFQATT and CDR2 SNEGSKA (reference sequence). The CDR3 is 11 amino acids. Trimming pared 2 bases from V and 7 bases from J, leaving 9 bases between. The CDR3 reads CSARPIGEQYF. In nucleotides, the CDR3 is TGCAGTGCTAGACCGATTGGGGAGCAGTACTTC.

This rearrangement joins TRBV7-2 to TRBJ1-3; D uncertain. This CDR3 spans 15 amino acids. Germline CDR1 is SGHTA and CDR2 is FQGNSA. Trimming removed 1 base at V and 2 bases at J, with 9 bases between. Here the CDR3 reads CASSLDSRTGNTIYF. CDR3 in DNA: TGTGCCAGCAGCTTAGACAGCAGGACTGGAAACACCATATATTTT.

The chain recombines TRBV6-6 with TRBJ2-7, with TRBD1 matching 10 bases. V lost 2 bases to trimming and J lost 7 bases; unmatched junction nucleotides: 8. Germline lookup yields CDR1 MNHNY and CDR2 SVGAGI (reference sequence). CDR3 length: 15 residues. In DNA form, the CDR3 reads TGTGCCAGCAGTTACCCGGGACAGGGGCCTACGGAGCAGTACTTC. Translating gives CASSYPGQGPTEQYF.

This chain uses TRBV11-3 with TRBJ2-1; D call uncertain. The CDR3 sequence is 12 residues long. Germline V lookup: CDR1 SGHNT, CDR2 YENEEA. Trimming cost V 1 base and J 5 bases, with 3 bases left between them. The CDR3 reads CASSLVHNEQFF. The CDR3 DNA follows: TGTGCCAGCAGCTTAGTCCACAATGAGCAGTTCTTC.

The J gene is TRBJ2-7, the V gene TRBV2, with 8 nucleotides matching TRBD2. The V segment lost 3 bases and the J segment 1 base; nucleotides outside the gene matches: 8. CDR1 and CDR2 from the germline V gene are SNHLY and FYNNEI. This CDR3 has 16 residues. The DNA of the CDR3 is TGTGCCAGCAGTGACCCGGGAGGGTTGATTTCCTACGAGCAGTACTTC. This encodes CASSDPGGLISYEQYF.

The rearrangement links TRBV29-1 to TRBJ2-1; the D gene is possibly TRBD2 (6 bases). This CDR3 region has 14 residues. Germline V gene data show CDR1 as SQVTM and CDR2 as ANQGSEA. V was cut by 7 bases and J by 4 bases, with 17 bases left in between. This CDR3 is CSAQGVAAYNEQFF. For the CDR3, the DNA is TGCAGCGCTCAGGGAGTAGCGGCTTACAATGAGCAGTTCTTC.

This clone was detected only once. The rearrangement joins TRBV28 to TRBJ1-3; tentative D call: TRBD1 (6 bases). Germline CDR1 MDHEN, CDR2 SYDVKM. There are 15 residues in the CDR3. Trimming stripped 3 bases from V and 2 bases from J, with 11 bases between. This chain's CDR3 is CASSFRGAAGNTIYF. The CDR3, as DNA: TGTGCCAGCAGTTTTCGGGGGGCGGCTGGAAACACCATATATTTT.

This clone was recorded only once. The chain has TRBV19 and TRBJ1-4, with no clear D. CDR1 and CDR2 (germline): LNHDA, SQIVND (reference sequence). The CDR3 is 11 residues long. Trimming took off 8 bases at V and 8 bases at J, with 9 bases between the two ends. The CDR3 protein is CASRSREKLFF. CDR3 nucleotide sequence: TGTGCCAGTCGGTCTAGAGAAAAACTGTTTTTT.

J is TRBJ1-1 and V is TRBV5-4; D perhaps matches TRBD1 (6 bases). Germline V gives CDR1 SGHNT, CDR2 YYREEE (reference sequence). V lost 3 bases and J 5 bases, leaving 17 bases between the germline ends. The CDR3 covers 15 residues. CDR3 amino acids: CASSSVQGAETEAFF. CDR3 nucleotide sequence: TGTGCCAGCAGCTCTGTACAGGGAGCGGAAACTGAAGCTTTCTTT.

The rearrangement links TRBV30 to TRBJ1-6; D may be TRBD1 (6 bases). The CDR3 totals 14 residues. V lost 7 bases and J lost 0, with 10 bases in between. From germline, CDR1 is GTSNPN and CDR2 SVGIG (reference sequence). The CDR3 DNA follows: TGTGCCTCCAGGGGTTTCTCCTATAATTCACCCCTCCACTTT. Its translation: CASRGFSYNSPLHF.